This paragraph covers one TCR beta chain sequence. The sample originates from a study of blood T cell repertoires in COVID-19. Whole-study context: Material from acute and convalescent COVID-19 was sourced from the United States, Italy and Spain. T cells, B-cell-depleted T cells, or PBMCs supplied cDNA or gDNA.

Methods used by the authors: Estimation of nucleated cell counts relied on the amplification of reference gene primers. Using immunoSEQ multiplex PCR, the repertoire was profiled, and TCRdb retains in-frame clones only, with some absent. The V and J calls and clone size were taken over from that table, and D and trimming were inferred from the DNA. The table shows 220,000 or so clones, with about 86% occurring only once. The J segment lost 9 bases and the V segment lost 6 bases, leaving 7 bases of the junction unmatched. The CDR3 extends over 14 amino acids. CDR1 and CDR2 from the germline V gene are MNHEY and SMNVEV (reference sequence).

This chain connects TRBV27 to TRBJ1-6; 8 nucleotides match TRBD1. The sample comprised peripheral blood. The source is a young woman who had recovered from COVID-19. CDR3 sequence reads: CASRWQGASSPLHF. In DNA, the CDR3 is TGTGCCAGCAGGTGGCAGGGGGCCAGTTCACCCCTCCACTTT.